This section outlines one TCR beta chain sequence together with its context. The data derive from a study of T cells expressing NK-cell markers. Study in general: Underlying the TCR beta repertoires were sorted CD3+CD56+NKG2C+, CD3+CD56+NKG2C- and CD3+CD56-NKG2C+ T cells. Of eight sequenced donors, seven were HCMV-seropositive and one HCMV-seronegative.

Libraries used 5'RACE template switching adding universal primer site and UMIs. TCRdb re-called the 5' RACE reads and gives one entry per CDR3 protein, without DNA. In total, the table holds 400,000 or so distinct CDR3 sequences. This CDR3 is built from 14 residues. Germline lookup yields CDR1 MGHRA and CDR2 YSYEKL. The rearrangement uses TRBV4-1 and TRBJ2-1; the D gene TCRdb calls, TRBD1, cannot be checked with no DNA. Sequencing was performed on blood T cells: a sorted CD56 or NKG2C T cell subset, CD4+ or CD8+ T cells, or bulk PBMC T cells (not recorded which). The receptor comes from a woman aged 45 to 65 in good health. This chain's CDR3 is CASSQEGASGEQFF.